A single sample is the source of the 6 T cell receptor beta chains below, sequenced in a study of persistence of HIV-infected CD4 T cells (dated by TCRdb to 2018 to 2020). Their target antigens are unknown. TCRbeta repertoires were sequenced from genomic DNA with the immunoSEQ hsTCRB assay version 4 in survey mode. Not all clones reach the TCRdb copy of this immuneACCESS table, which keeps in-frame sequences only. Checked studies attribute under half of the gap to unresolved V genes and leave the rest unexplained. The sample includes 40,000 to 50,000 clones, with 75% to 85% observed a single time. The ten top clones hold around 3% of the sample. The sample's treatment or condition label is to be understood as: suppressive antiretroviral therapy. Lysates of CMV-infected fibroblasts at around 10 ug/mL were used to stimulate the cells. Memory CD4+ T cells that did not respond, being CD40L-negative, CD69-negative and CD45RO-high, were sorted as memory populations depleted of antigen-responding cells.

The sample here was CD4+ T cells sorted from PBMCs after roughly 18-hour stimulation, taken from a patient who received antiretroviral therapy. The sample's cell subset or site label, in plain terms: CD40L-CD69- CD45RO-high memory CD4 T cells not responding to CMV lysate. The receptor source for this set is an adult man with HIV who was CMV-seropositive.

The chain recombines TRBV4-2 with TRBJ2-1, with 7 bases matching TRBD2. CDR1 LGHNA and CDR2 YNFKEQ come from the germline V gene. The CDR3 loop spans 18 amino acids. V lost 0 bases, J lost 4 bases, and 12 bases stayed unmatched. The CDR3 sequence: CASSQDAGSGGKYNEQFF. The CDR3 region has the DNA TGTGCCAGCAGCCAAGATGCGGGGTCCGGGGGGAAATACAATGAGCAGTTCTTC.

The J gene is TRBJ2-7, the V gene TRBV27; 7 bases line up with TRBD2. The CDR3 contains 14 residues. Per the germline V gene, CDR1 is MNHEY and CDR2 is SMNVEV (reference sequence). J lost 0 bases, V lost 6 bases, and 5 bases had no gene match. CDR3 protein: CASRGGSFSYEQYF. The CDR3, as DNA: TGTGCCAGCAGGGGCGGGAGCTTCTCCTACGAGCAGTACTTC.

V and J are TRBV5-6 and TRBJ2-7, with TRBD1 matching 8 bases. V shed 2 bases, J shed 6 bases, and the junction held 1 base outside the gene matches. CDR1 is SGHDT and CDR2 is YYEEEE in the germline V gene. The CDR3 is 12 amino acids. CDR3 residues: CASSFDRGEQYF. The CDR3 nucleotides read TGTGCCAGCAGCTTTGACAGGGGCGAGCAGTACTTC.

The rearrangement uses TRBV6-5 and TRBJ1-6; no definite D call. Germline CDR1 MNHEY, CDR2 SVGAGI. The CDR3 loop spans 15 amino acids. With 2 bases removed from V and 5 bases from J, the gap between germline ends came to 10 bases. The CDR3 reads CASSYAQRDNSPLHF. The CDR3 DNA reads TGTGCCAGCAGTTACGCCCAGAGAGATAATTCACCCCTCCACTTT.

This sequence joins TRBV3-1 (or the pseudogene TRBV3-2) and TRBJ1-4; D gene uncertain. The V and J ends lost 4 bases and 5 bases respectively, with 14 bases between them. The CDR3 is 15 amino acids. CDR1 and CDR2 (germline): LGHDT, YNNKEL (reference sequence). In nucleotides, the CDR3 is TGTGCCAGCAGCCCCAGCGGCGGGCTAAATGAAAAACTGTTTTTT. This gives the protein CASSPSGGLNEKLFF.

V and J are TRBV7-9 and TRBJ2-1; tentative D call: TRBD1 (5 bases). V lost 2 bases and J lost 7, with 12 bases in between. Germline V gene lookup returns CDR1 SEHNR and CDR2 FQNEAQ (reference sequence). This CDR3 region has 14 residues. The DNA for the CDR3 is TGTGCCAGCAGCTTAAGCGTAGGGGCAAATGAGCAGTTCTTC. It translates to CASSLSVGANEQFF.